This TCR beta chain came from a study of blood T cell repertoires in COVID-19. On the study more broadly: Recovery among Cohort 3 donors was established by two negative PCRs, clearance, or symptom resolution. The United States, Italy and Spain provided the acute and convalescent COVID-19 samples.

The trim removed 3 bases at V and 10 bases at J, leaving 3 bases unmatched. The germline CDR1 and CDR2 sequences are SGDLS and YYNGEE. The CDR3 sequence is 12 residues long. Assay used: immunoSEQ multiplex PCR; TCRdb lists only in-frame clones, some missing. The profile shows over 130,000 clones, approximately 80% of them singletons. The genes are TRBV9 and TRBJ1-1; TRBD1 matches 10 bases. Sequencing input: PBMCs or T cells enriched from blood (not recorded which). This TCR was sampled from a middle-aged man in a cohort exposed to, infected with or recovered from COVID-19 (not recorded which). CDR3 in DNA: TGTGCCAGCAGCGCGGGGACAGGGGCAGCTTTCTTT. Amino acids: CASSAGTGAAFF.